This TCR beta chain was retrieved from a study of T cell clonality in common variable immunodeficiency. Study-wide results and limits: Fewer deletions and N-nucleotide insertions were reportedly seen in common variable immunodeficiency TCR beta sequences. Patient heterogeneity in the CVID cohort limited correlations between repertoire features and clinical complications. Fewer TCRbeta clones were shared among CVID subjects than controls.

Using immunoSEQ multiplex PCR, the repertoire was profiled, and TCRdb retains in-frame clones only, with some absent. Singletons are absent from the sample, which has 30,000 to 35,000 clones. Trimming removed 5 bases from V and 0 bases from J, with 11 bases in between. The CDR3 is 15 residues long. CDR1 SGHTA and CDR2 FQGNSA come from the germline V gene. Turning to this clone: As yet, its antigen is unknown. From the germline J gene comes the end of the CDR3, since the read stops 3 residues before it.

The CVID group had some 15 females and roughly 30 males, mean age 40. The sequence came from a human donor with common variable immunodeficiency. The chain has TRBV7-2 and TRBJ2-1; D gene uncertain. Sample: peripheral blood mononuclear cells. The sequenced CDR3 bases are TGTGCCAGCAGCCGCCCTGAGGCCTCCTACAATGAG. Its translation is CASSRPEASYNE. The CDR3, in full, reads CASSRPEASYNEQFF.